In its sample, the clone carrying this T cell receptor (beta chain) was seen a few times. What it recognizes is unknown. The data stem from a study of spatial heterogeneity in lung cancer. Study summary: Follow-up PBMC samples were sequenced when available, at a median of approximately two years after resection. Among detected sequences, beta-chain ones consistently exceeded alpha-chain ones in number.

MiXCR was run by TCRdb on the 5' RACE reads, yielding one entry per CDR3 protein. The sample yields roughly 120,000 distinct CDR3 sequences, 12% seen once. General observations from the study: Resection blood, more than follow-up blood, showed ubiquitous expanded tumor TCRs.

The CDR3 consists of 14 residues. Trimming stripped 0 bases from V and 5 bases from J, with 7 bases between. Germline values: CDR1 SGHAT, CDR2 FQNNGV. The time point: blood at routine non-recurrence follow-up after resection. Whole RNA, which was extracted from tumor, nontumor lung tissue or frozen PBMC, was sequenced without any cell sorting. The gene calls are TRBV11-2 and TRBJ2-2; D is undetermined. The source material was PBMCs, sampled at follow-up. This sequence originates from a male donor with early-stage non-small cell lung cancer. The CDR3 coding sequence is TGTGCCAGCAGCTTAGATGGTGGGACCGGGGAGCTGTTTTTT. Translating it yields CASSLDGGTGELFF.